This T cell receptor beta chain was captured by sequencing in a study of T cell responses to AZD1222 COVID-19 vaccine. Trimming cost V 1 base and J 0 bases, with 13 bases left between them. The CDR3 has 17 amino acids. Germline-derived CDR1 and CDR2 are MNHNS and SASEGT. The table came from immunoSEQ multiplex PCR; TCRdb's copy has only in-frame clones and leaves some out. The sample records some 200,000 clones, just over 90% being singletons. This receptor was identified in an adult in good health. The V and J genes are TRBV6-1 and TRBJ1-3; D is perhaps TRBD1 (6 bases). The input for sequencing was peripheral blood, taken on day 0 of AZD1222 vaccination. This CDR3 is CASSEDPGARSGNTIYF. In nucleotides, the CDR3 is TGTGCCAGCAGTGAAGATCCAGGGGCACGCTCTGGAAACACCATATATTTT.